This T cell receptor beta chain is from a study of shared clonotypes between healthy human individuals. Findings and caveats of the study: All-four-donor shared clonotypes had higher generation probabilities than non-shared clonotypes did. Among a few donors, roughly 5.5% of naive CD4 clonotypes were found in common.

The investigators split CD4+ cells into a CD45RA+ naive subset and a CD45RA-negative memory subset. The sorted-subset replicate PCRs were given 150 to 200 ng DNA, which is tens of thousands of T cell genomes. Libraries were prepared by immunoSEQ multiplex PCR; TCRdb keeps only in-frame clonotypes and omits some of them. The profile covers approximately 2.1 million clones, with approximately 93% appearing a single time and 0.3% to 0.4% taken by the ten largest. On this clone: Its antigen is not identified.

The CDR3 loop spans 14 amino acids. The V gene's germline CDR1 is MNHEY and CDR2 SVGAGI. V was shortened by 5 bases and J by 0 bases, with 10 bases between the two germline ends. This sequence was found in a man aged 18 to 29 in good health. Some clones in this sample may be carry-over from other donors' samples. The J gene is TRBJ1-2, the V gene TRBV6-5; D not resolved. Sequences were obtained from naive CD4+ T cells from PBMCs. Subset: CD45RA+ positively selected. In nucleotides, the CDR3 is TGTGCCAGCAGTCCCGACGGGTCTAACTATGGCTACACCTTC. Protein product: CASSPDGSNYGYTF.